This TCR beta chain was recorded in a study of cytomegalovirus exposure and HLA in healthy donors. Study-wide context: Researchers found that roughly 81% of under 450 genotyped donors fell within the Caucasian-associated ancestry cluster. Study conclusions and caveats: Roughly uniform depth of sequencing across donors was assumed in presence/absence analyses. Indistinguishable V segments, including TRBV6-2 and TRBV6-3, were excluded.

Germline CDR1 reads SGHRS; CDR2 reads YFSETQ. Losses at the gene ends were 9 bases for V and 5 bases for J; bases not matched to a gene: 10. This CDR3 region has 13 residues. PCR amplification relied on 60 Vbeta primers (plus 13 Jbeta primers). Generated by immunoSEQ multiplex PCR, the TCRdb table keeps only in-frame clones and is missing some. This table holds just over 65,000 clones, more than 80% found once. About this clone: What it recognizes is unknown.

The specimen sequenced was PBMCs. The rearrangement uses TRBV5-1 and TRBJ2-7, with 8 bases aligning to TRBD1. The receptor comes from a human donor in good health. In DNA, the CDR3 is TGCGCCACTCAGGGACGGACAGGGCACGAGCAGTACTTC. Translated, it gives CATQGRTGHEQYF.